This T cell receptor (beta chain) was documented in a study of early T cells in non-severe SARS-CoV-2 infection. Tagging with unique molecular identifiers was applied to individual cDNA molecules. TCRdb redid the calling of the 5' RACE reads with MiXCR, one entry per CDR3 protein. This table holds 20,000 to 25,000 distinct CDR3 sequences, less than 7.5% found once. The length of the CDR3 is 14 residues. V was trimmed by 10 bases and J by 3 bases, leaving 15 bases between them. The germline CDR1 and CDR2 sequences are LNHDA and SQIVND (reference sequence). The sequenced sample was whole blood, obtained at baseline. This chain joins TRBV19 and TRBJ2-2; D is undetermined. The receptor was isolated from an adult who was a healthcare worker with PCR-confirmed SARS-CoV-2 infection or an uninfected control (not recorded which). The CDR3 reads CATQWRGYTGELFF. CDR3 in DNA: TGTGCCACCCAGTGGCGCGGTTACACCGGGGAGCTGTTTTTT.